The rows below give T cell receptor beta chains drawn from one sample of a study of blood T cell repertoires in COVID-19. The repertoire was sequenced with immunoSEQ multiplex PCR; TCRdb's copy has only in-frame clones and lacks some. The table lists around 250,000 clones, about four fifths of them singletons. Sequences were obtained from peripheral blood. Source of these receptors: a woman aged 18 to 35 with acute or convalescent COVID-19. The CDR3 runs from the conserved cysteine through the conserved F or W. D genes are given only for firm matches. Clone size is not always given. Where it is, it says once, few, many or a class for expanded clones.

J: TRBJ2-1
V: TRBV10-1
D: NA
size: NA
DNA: TGCGCCAGCAGTGAGTGGTCAGGTGGTGAGCAGTTCTTC
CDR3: CASSEWSGGEQFF

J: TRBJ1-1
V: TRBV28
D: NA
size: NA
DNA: TGTGCCAGCAGGGTAATCGGTGAAGCTTTCTTT
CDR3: CASRVIGEAFF

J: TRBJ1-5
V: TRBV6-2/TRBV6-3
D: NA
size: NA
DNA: TGTGCCAGCAGTGAGACACAAAATCAGCCCCAGCATTTT
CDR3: CASSETQNQPQHF

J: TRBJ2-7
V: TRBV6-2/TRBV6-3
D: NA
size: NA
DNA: TGTGCCAGCAGTTCTCTCCTAGCAGCATTAAACTACGAGCAGTACTTC
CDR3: CASSSLLAALNYEQYF

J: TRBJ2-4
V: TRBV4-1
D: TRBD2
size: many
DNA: TGCGCCAGCAGCCAAGGGGCGGTAGCGGGGAAGAGCGCCAAAAACATTCAGTACTTC
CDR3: CASSQGAVAGKSAKNIQYF

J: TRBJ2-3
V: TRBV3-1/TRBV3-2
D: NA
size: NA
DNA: TGTGCCAGCAGCCTCACCTCACTTCTACCAGGGGATACGCAGTATTTT
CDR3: CASSLTSLLPGDTQYF

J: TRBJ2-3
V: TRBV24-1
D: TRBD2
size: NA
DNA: TGTGCCACCAGCCGGAGCGGGAGTCTTACAGATACGCAGTATTTT
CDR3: CATSRSGSLTDTQYF

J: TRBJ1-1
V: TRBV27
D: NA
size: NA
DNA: TGTGCCAGCAGTTTTTTTCCCAGGGGGAACACTGAAGCTTTCTTT
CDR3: CASSFFPRGNTEAFF

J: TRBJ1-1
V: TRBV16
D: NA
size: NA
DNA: TGTGCCAGCAGCCAATATGGAACGGGCACTGAAGCTTTCTTT
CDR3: CASSQYGTGTEAFF

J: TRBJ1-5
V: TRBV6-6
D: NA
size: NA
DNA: TGTGCCAGCAGTCCAGATCAGCCCCAGCATTTT
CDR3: CASSPDQPQHF

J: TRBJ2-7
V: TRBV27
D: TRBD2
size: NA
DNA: TGTGCCAGCAGACCCGGACTAGCGGGAGGGAAGGGGCAGTACTTC
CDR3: CASRPGLAGGKGQYF